A single sample gave rise to the 25 T cell receptor beta chains below, sequenced in a study of blood T cells in healthy people across ages. A J-beta primer mix and a sample-barcoded 5' primer were used in a second PCR of roughly 6 to 11 cycles. TCRdb processed the 5' RACE reads anew with MiXCR; each CDR3 protein has one entry. The sample carries 750,000 to 950,000 distinct CDR3 sequences, around 25% recorded once. This sample also appeared in a second study, on T cells of mothers and their children.

Sequences were obtained from blood. The receptors stem from a boy between 10 and 17 years old in good health.

This chain links TRBV20-1 with TRBJ2-1; 7 bases align to TRBD2. The CDR3 consists of 15 residues. J lost 8 bases, V lost 4 bases, and 14 bases had no gene match. Per germline, CDR1 DFQATT and CDR2 SNEGSKA (reference sequence). CDR3 region: CSATLAANRHDEQFF. The CDR3 region has the DNA TGCAGTGCTACCCTAGCGGCGAACCGCCATGATGAGCAGTTCTTC.

The chain combines TRBV5-1 with TRBJ1-5, with 8 bases matching TRBD1. Germline lookup yields CDR1 SGHRS and CDR2 YFSETQ. This CDR3 contains 15 residues. After removal of 4 bases from V and 6 bases from J, the junction contained 9 bases not matched to a gene. The CDR3 nucleotides read TGCGCCAGCAGCCTGGACAGGGAGCGAGGTCAGCCCCAGCATTTT. Amino acid sequence: CASSLDRERGQPQHF.

The rearrangement joins TRBV28 to TRBJ1-5, with 7 bases lining up with TRBD1. V lost 5 bases and J lost 4; bases outside the gene matches: 5. This CDR3 has 14 amino acids. Germline V gene lookup returns CDR1 MDHEN and CDR2 SYDVKM. CDR3 protein: CASSRTGFNQPQHF. The CDR3 region has the DNA TGTGCCAGCAGTCGGACAGGATTTAATCAGCCCCAGCATTTT. The whole variable domain, filled in from reference TRBV28 and TRBJ1-5, reads DVKVTQSSRYLVKRTGEKVFLECVQDMDHENMFWYRQDPGLGLRLIYFSYDVKMKEKGDIPEGYSVSREKKERFSLILESASTNQTSMYLCASSRTGFNQPQHFGDGTRLSIL.

This clonotype showed up just a few times. The genes are TRBV4-1 and TRBJ2-7, with 9 bases identical to TRBD1. CDR1 and CDR2 from the germline V gene are MGHRA and YSYEKL. Losses at the gene ends were 2 bases for V and 1 base for J; bases not matched to a gene: 3. The CDR3 is 15 amino acids. CDR3 region: CASSQSGTGSYEQYF. Here the CDR3 DNA reads TGCGCCAGCAGCCAATCTGGGACAGGGTCCTACGAGCAGTACTTC.

The rearrangement joins TRBV12-3 or TRBV12-4 to TRBJ2-3; 8 bases match TRBD1. This CDR3 spans 15 amino acids. With 2 bases clipped from V and 4 bases from J, the junction kept 5 bases outside the gene matches. The DNA of the CDR3 is TGTGCCAGCAGTTTATACAGGGGGGCCTCAGATACGCAGTATTTT. This sequence encodes CASSLYRGASDTQYF.

Only a few counts were recorded for this clonotype. The genes are TRBV28 and TRBJ2-4, with 8 bases aligning to TRBD1. The ends lost 1 base at V and 1 base at J; junction bases unmatched: 15. The CDR3 is made up of 20 amino acids. The germline V gene encodes CDR1 MDHEN and CDR2 SYDVKM. CDR3 residues: CASSLFSGGASRDAKNIQYF. CDR3 DNA sequence: TGTGCCAGCAGTTTATTTTCAGGGGGCGCGTCTAGAGACGCCAAAAACATTCAGTACTTC.

V gene TRBV27 combines with J gene TRBJ1-5; 11 bases match TRBD1. Germline V gives CDR1 MNHEY, CDR2 SMNVEV (reference sequence). This CDR3 region has 17 residues. The ends lost 2 bases at V and 0 bases at J; junction bases unmatched: 3. The CDR3 loop reads CASSLAGQGGSNQPQHF. The CDR3 region has the DNA TGTGCCAGCAGTTTAGCGGGACAGGGGGGTAGCAATCAGCCCCAGCATTTT.

This clonotype was observed a few times. J is TRBJ2-3 and V is TRBV20-1; TRBD2 agrees at 8 bases. V dropped 6 bases and J dropped 4; count of bases not matched to a gene: 12. CDR1 DFQATT and CDR2 SNEGSKA come from the germline V gene (reference sequence). The CDR3 is made up of 15 amino acids. DNA for the CDR3: TGCAGTGCCTTGAATCTAGCGGGCTACTCAGATACGCAGTATTTT. Translated: CSALNLAGYSDTQYF.

This chain connects TRBV20-1 to TRBJ2-5, with 7 bases that match TRBD1. With 2 bases clipped from V and 2 bases from J, the junction kept 5 bases outside the gene matches. Germline V gene data show CDR1 as DFQATT and CDR2 as SNEGSKA (reference sequence). The CDR3 spans 14 residues. The chain's CDR3 is CSARNRGQQETQYF. The CDR3 coding sequence is TGCAGTGCTAGAAACCGGGGACAGCAAGAGACCCAGTACTTC.

For the CDR3, the DNA is TGTGCCGGATCCAGACTAGCGGGGGGCTACGAGCAGTACTTC. This codes for CAGSRLAGGYEQYF. The chain joins TRBV7-2 to TRBJ2-5; the match to TRBD2 covers 13 bases. The DNA end is more similar to TRBJ2-7, so the J call may be wrong. The CDR3 runs 14 residues. Germline V gives CDR1 SGHTA, CDR2 FQGNSA.

The chain joins TRBV30 to TRBJ2-6; 9 nucleotides match TRBD1. Germline V gene data show CDR1 as GTSNPN and CDR2 as SVGIG (reference sequence). CDR3 length: 13 residues. The V segment lost 8 bases and the J segment 1 base; nucleotides outside the gene matches: 0. The DNA of the CDR3 is TGTGCCGGGACAGGGTCTGGGGCCAACGTCCTGACTTTC. It is translated as CAGTGSGANVLTF.

The chain is built from TRBV7-6 and TRBJ2-3; TRBD1 or TRBD2 may be the D gene (5 bases each). Germline loops: CDR1 SGHVS, CDR2 FNYEAQ. Trimming took off 6 bases at V and 6 bases at J, with 16 bases between the two ends. This CDR3 contains 14 residues. CDR3 residues: CASRRGPNSDTQYF. DNA of the CDR3: TGTGCCAGCAGGAGGGGACCCAACTCGGATACGCAGTATTTT.

This clonotype was seen only a few times. The CDR3 loop reads CSVGQGIGQPQHF. Here the CDR3 DNA reads TGCAGCGTTGGACAGGGGATAGGCCAGCCCCAGCATTTT. V gene TRBV29-1 combines with J gene TRBJ1-5; 8 bases fit TRBD1. Germline V gives CDR1 SQVTM, CDR2 ANQGSEA. CDR3 length: 13 amino acids. The junction had 6 bases not matched to a gene; V was cut back by 4 bases and J by 7 bases.

CDR3 sequence: CAISPGTGGGETQYF. CDR3 in DNA: TGTGCCATCAGTCCTGGGACAGGGGGCGGAGAGACCCAGTACTTC. The chain couples TRBV10-3 to TRBJ2-5; 12 bases align to TRBD1. The CDR3 runs to 15 residues. Trimming removed 5 bases from V and 4 bases from J; junction bases left unmatched: 5. Germline V gene sequence: CDR1 ENHRY, CDR2 SYGVKD.

The V call is TRBV3-1, the J call TRBJ2-1; 9 nucleotides align to TRBD2. The V gene end was trimmed by 5 bases and the J gene end by 5 bases; junction bases not matched to a gene: 7. This CDR3 region has 15 residues. Per germline, CDR1 LGHDT and CDR2 YNNKEL (reference sequence). CDR3 bases: TGTGCCAGCAGCTTAAGCGGGGGGCCCCACAATGAGCAGTTCTTC. Amino acid sequence: CASSLSGGPHNEQFF.

This clonotype appeared a few times. The chain combines TRBV20-1 with TRBJ1-5; D gene unclear. The CDR3 has 13 residues. Germline values: CDR1 DFQATT, CDR2 SNEGSKA (reference sequence). The V gene lost 2 bases and the J gene lost 6 bases, with 11 bases spanning the gap. The CDR3 nucleotides are TGCAGTGCTAGACCCCGGGAGACTCAGCCCCAGCATTTT. Protein: CSARPRETQPQHF.

The CDR3 DNA reads TGTGCCAGCACCCGCGGTGGGGGGGGGAAAGAGACCCAGTACTTC. Translated, it gives CASTRGGGGKETQYF. The chain combines TRBV2 with TRBJ2-5; 7 bases are shared with TRBD2. The germline CDR1 and CDR2 sequences are SNHLY and FYNNEI. The ends lost 7 bases at V and 3 bases at J; junction bases unmatched: 11. The CDR3 has 15 amino acids.

The gene calls are TRBV3-1 and TRBJ2-5; 7 bases align to TRBD2. This CDR3 spans 14 amino acids. J was trimmed by 0 bases and V by 5 bases; bases with no gene match: 3. Germline V lookup: CDR1 LGHDT, CDR2 YNNKEL (reference sequence). CDR3 nucleotides: TGTGCCAGCAGCGTTAGCGGGTACCAAGAGACCCAGTACTTC. Encoded protein: CASSVSGYQETQYF.

This clonotype was observed a few times. The CDR3 is CASSQQPNTEAFF. The CDR3 DNA reads as TGTGCCAGCAGCCAGCAGCCTAACACTGAAGCTTTCTTT. The chain is built from TRBV12-3 or TRBV12-4 and TRBJ1-1; D not resolved. The CDR3 length is 13 residues. The V end lost 6 bases, the J end lost 2 bases, and 10 bases lay between the germline ends.

CDR3 DNA: TGTGCCAGCAGTTTAAACAAAAAGGGGCAGTTCTTC. Residues: CASSLNKKGQFF. The genes are TRBV12-3 or TRBV12-4 and TRBJ2-1; D call uncertain. Trimming left V 2 bases short and J 12 bases short, with 11 bases between. The CDR3 loop spans 12 amino acids.

The genes are TRBV20-1 and TRBJ2-5; 7 bases line up with TRBD1. The ends lost 2 bases at V and 1 base at J; junction bases unmatched: 16. Germline CDR1 and CDR2: DFQATT and SNEGSKA (reference sequence). This CDR3 is 18 amino acids long. In DNA, the CDR3 is TGCAGTGCTAGAAAGGAGCCTTTTACAGGGGAGATCCAAGAGACCCAGTACTTC. Its translation is CSARKEPFTGEIQETQYF.

The sample holds a few counts of this clonotype. V usage is TRBV10-2 and J usage is TRBJ1-1, with D possibly TRBD1 on 5 matching bases. This CDR3 has 13 residues. V shed 3 bases and J shed 5 bases, with 10 bases lying between them. CDR1 and CDR2 (germline): WSHSY, SAAADI. CDR3 coding DNA: TGCGCCAGCAGTGATTCGACAGCAACTGAAGCTTTCTTT. This translates into CASSDSTATEAFF.

In this sample, this clonotype turned up a few times. An end of the junction differs from the germline gene, which may be a read error. The chain links TRBV5-1 to TRBJ2-5, with 10 bases lining up with TRBD1. The CDR3 covers 18 residues. The germline V gene encodes CDR1 SGHRS and CDR2 YFSETQ. CDR3 DNA sequence: TGTGCCAGCAGCTTGCTGGGGAGGGGACAGGGGTATGTGGAGACCCAGTACTTC. Amino acids: CASSLLGRGQGYVETQYF.

This clonotype was seen a handful of times. CDR3 nucleotide sequence: TGTGCCAGCCGGCGGGGTGCCGATGAAAAACTGTTTTTT. Translation: CASRRGADEKLFF. The chain carries TRBV2 and TRBJ1-4; no firm D call. Germline V gene data show CDR1 as SNHLY and CDR2 as FYNNEI. Trimming took off 8 bases at V and 6 bases at J, with 13 bases between the two ends. The length of the CDR3 is 13 residues.

Only a few counts were recorded for this clonotype. The rearrangement uses TRBV4-1 and TRBJ2-5; unclear D gene. This CDR3 is built from 15 residues. CDR1 is MGHRA and CDR2 is YSYEKL in the germline V gene. V gave up 0 bases and J gave up 5 bases, with 13 bases separating them. The CDR3 spells CASSQDWPLTETQYF. The DNA for the CDR3 is TGCGCCAGCAGCCAAGACTGGCCACTAACTGAGACCCAGTACTTC.